This TCR beta chain is drawn from a study of beta chain features in type 1 diabetes. Points from the study as a whole: A moderate, significant TCRB CDR3 shortening appeared in type 1 diabetes across four CD4+ subsets.

Germline V lookup: CDR1 MNHEY, CDR2 SVGAGI. This CDR3 contains 14 residues. Trimming took 6 bases from V and 4 from J; bases not matched to a gene: 8. The sequenced template was cDNA made from the entire isolated RNA. Assay used: immunoSEQ multiplex PCR; TCRdb lists only in-frame clones, some missing. The profile shows 150,000 to 200,000 clones, 63% of them singletons. A word on this clone: Its antigen is currently unknown.

Material for sequencing was naive CD4+ T cells from blood. The genes are TRBV6-5 and TRBJ1-2; 7 bases agree with TRBD1. The TCR comes from a man under 40 with type 1 diabetes. This chain's CDR3 is CASSSLTGAYGYTF. The CDR3 DNA reads as TGTGCCAGCAGCTCCCTAACAGGGGCCTATGGCTACACCTTC.